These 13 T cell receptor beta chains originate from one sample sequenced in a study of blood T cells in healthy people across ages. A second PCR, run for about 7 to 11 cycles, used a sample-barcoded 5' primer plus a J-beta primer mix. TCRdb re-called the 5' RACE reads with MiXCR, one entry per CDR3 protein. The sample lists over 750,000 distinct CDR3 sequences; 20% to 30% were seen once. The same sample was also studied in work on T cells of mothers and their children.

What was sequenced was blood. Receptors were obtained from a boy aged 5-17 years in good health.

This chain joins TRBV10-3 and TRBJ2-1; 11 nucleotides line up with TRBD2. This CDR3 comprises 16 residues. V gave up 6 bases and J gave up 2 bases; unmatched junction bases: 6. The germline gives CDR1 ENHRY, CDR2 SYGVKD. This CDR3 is CAIRGPSGRTYNEQFF. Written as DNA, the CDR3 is TGTGCCATCAGGGGCCCTAGCGGGAGGACCTACAATGAGCAGTTCTTC.

CDR3 DNA sequence: TGCGCCAGCAGCTTGACACACCCGAACACCGGGGAGCTGTTTTTT. Protein product: CASSLTHPNTGELFF. The gene calls are TRBV5-1 and TRBJ2-2; D is undetermined. The CDR3 loop spans 15 amino acids. The germline CDR1 and CDR2 sequences are SGHRS and YFSETQ. V shed 1 base and J shed 0 bases, with 7 bases lying between them.

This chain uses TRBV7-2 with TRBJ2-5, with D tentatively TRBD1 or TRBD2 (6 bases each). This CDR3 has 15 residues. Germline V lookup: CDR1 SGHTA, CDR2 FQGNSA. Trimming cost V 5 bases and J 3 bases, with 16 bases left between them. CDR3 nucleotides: TGTGCCAGCAGCCTAGAAGGGGGGAACAAAGAGACCCAGTACTTC. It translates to CASSLEGGNKETQYF.

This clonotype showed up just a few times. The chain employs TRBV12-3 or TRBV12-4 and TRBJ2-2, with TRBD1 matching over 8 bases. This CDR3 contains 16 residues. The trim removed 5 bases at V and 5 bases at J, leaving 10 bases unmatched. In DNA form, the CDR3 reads TGTGCCAGCAGTCCTGGGGAGACAGGGGTTACCGGGGAGCTGTTTTTT. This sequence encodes CASSPGETGVTGELFF.

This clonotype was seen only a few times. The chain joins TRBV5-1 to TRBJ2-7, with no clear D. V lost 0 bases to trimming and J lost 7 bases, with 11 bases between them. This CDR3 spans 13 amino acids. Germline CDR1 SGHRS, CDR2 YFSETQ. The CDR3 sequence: CASSLDPMGEQYF. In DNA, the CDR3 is TGCGCCAGCAGCTTGGACCCCATGGGTGAGCAGTACTTC.

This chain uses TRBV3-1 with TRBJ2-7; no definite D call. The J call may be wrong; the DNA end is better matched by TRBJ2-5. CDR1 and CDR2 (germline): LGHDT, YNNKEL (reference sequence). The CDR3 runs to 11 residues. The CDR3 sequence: CASGEEETQYF. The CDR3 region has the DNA TGTGCCAGCGGAGAGGAAGAGACCCAGTACTTC.

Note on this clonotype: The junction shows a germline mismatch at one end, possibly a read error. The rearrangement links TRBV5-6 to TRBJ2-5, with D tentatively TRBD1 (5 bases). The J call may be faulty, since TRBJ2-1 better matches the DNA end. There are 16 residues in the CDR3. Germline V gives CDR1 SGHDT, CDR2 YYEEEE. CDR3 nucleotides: TGTGCCAGCACCTTGGGGCTCTGGGCCCAATACAATGAGCAGTTCTTC. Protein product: CASTLGLWAQYNEQFF.

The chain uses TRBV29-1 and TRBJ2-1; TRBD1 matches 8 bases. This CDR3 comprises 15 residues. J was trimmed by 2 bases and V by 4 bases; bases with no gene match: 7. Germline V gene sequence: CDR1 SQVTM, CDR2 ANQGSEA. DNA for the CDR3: TGCAGCGTTGTCAGGGGGCAGGGGGCCTACAATGAGCAGTTCTTC. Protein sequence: CSVVRGQGAYNEQFF.

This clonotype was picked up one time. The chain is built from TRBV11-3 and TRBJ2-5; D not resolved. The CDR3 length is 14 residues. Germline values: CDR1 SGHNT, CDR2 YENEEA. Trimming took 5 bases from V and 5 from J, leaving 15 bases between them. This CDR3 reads CASSPREVQETQYF. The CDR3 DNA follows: TGTGCCAGCAGCCCCCGAGAAGTTCAGGAGACCCAGTACTTC.

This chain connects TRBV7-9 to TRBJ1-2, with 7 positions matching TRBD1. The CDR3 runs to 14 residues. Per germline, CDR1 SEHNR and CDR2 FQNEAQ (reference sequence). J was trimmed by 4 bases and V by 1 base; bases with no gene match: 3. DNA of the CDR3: TGTGCCAGCAGCTTAGAGGAGGGGGCCTATGGCTACACCTTC. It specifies CASSLEEGAYGYTF.

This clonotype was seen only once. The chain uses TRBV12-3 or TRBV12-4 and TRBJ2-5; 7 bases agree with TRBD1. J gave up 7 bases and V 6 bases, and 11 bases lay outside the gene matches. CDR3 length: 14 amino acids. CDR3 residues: CASRTGTPGGTQYF. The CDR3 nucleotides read TGTGCCAGCAGAACCGGGACACCAGGGGGGACCCAGTACTTC.

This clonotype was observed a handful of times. This CDR3 is CASSATGVTEAFF. The CDR3 region has the DNA TGTGCCAGCAGCGCCACAGGGGTCACTGAAGCTTTCTTT. This chain connects TRBV9 to TRBJ1-1, with 7 bases lining up with TRBD1. With 3 bases clipped from V and 4 bases from J, the junction kept 3 bases outside the gene matches. Germline V lookup: CDR1 SGDLS, CDR2 YYNGEE. There are 13 residues in the CDR3.

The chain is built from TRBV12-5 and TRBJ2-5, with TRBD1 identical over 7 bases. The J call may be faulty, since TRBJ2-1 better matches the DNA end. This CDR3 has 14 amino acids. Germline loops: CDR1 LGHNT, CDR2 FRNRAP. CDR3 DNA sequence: TGTGCTAGTGGTTTGGTACCAGGGGGCAATGAGCAGTTCTTC. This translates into CASGLVPGGNEQFF.